The clone carrying this T cell receptor beta chain has a count of ten or more. The entry originates in a study of T-cell reconstitution after alpha-beta-depleted transplantation in children. This sample's TCRbeta library carried unique molecular identifier barcodes. TCRdb processed the PCR reads anew with MiXCR; each CDR3 protein has one entry. The sample records 150,000 to 200,000 distinct CDR3 sequences, approximately 7% being singletons. V trimming: 0 bases; J trimming: 3 bases; junction bases outside the gene matches: 4. The CDR3 extends over 17 amino acids. Germline values: CDR1 MNHEY, CDR2 SVGAGI.

This TCR derives from a human donor who donated a stem cell graft to a child with Wiskott-Aldrich syndrome. The sample here was PBMCs from the stem cell graft donor, taken from the stem cell graft. This chain joins TRBV6-5 and TRBJ2-2; 10 bases map to TRBD2. As DNA, the CDR3 is TGTGCCAGCAGTTACTCGAACCTAGCGGGAGACACCGGGGAGCTGTTTTTT. Translated: CASSYSNLAGDTGELFF.